These T cell receptor beta chains were read from a single sample in a study of beta chain features in type 1 diabetes. Repertoires were generated with immunoSEQ multiplex PCR, while TCRdb's copy carries only in-frame clones and drops some. Of under 450,000 clones listed, roughly 15% are singletons. The specimen was naive CD4+ T cells from blood. Every receptor here comes from a young woman in good health. CDR3s include the opening cysteine and the closing phenylalanine or tryptophan. The D gene is left open where the match is weak. For some rows the clone size is stated as once, few or many, or as a class when expanded; others skip it.

D gene: .; V gene: TRBV28; clone size: few; J gene: TRBJ1-2; CDR3 DNA: TGTGCCAGCACCCGCAGGGTTCTAAACTATGGCTACACCTTC; CDR3 protein: CASTRRVLNYGYTF
D gene: .; V gene: TRBV30; clone size: .; J gene: TRBJ2-5; CDR3 DNA: TGTGCCTGGAGTGTAATCAGGGCGGGGGAGACCCAGTACTTC; CDR3 protein: CAWSVIRAGETQYF
D gene: .; V gene: TRBV11-1; clone size: few; J gene: TRBJ2-3; CDR3 DNA: TGTGCCAGCAGCCCCTTCAGCACAGATACGCAGTATTTT; CDR3 protein: CASSPFSTDTQYF
D gene: .; V gene: TRBV5-1; clone size: .; J gene: TRBJ1-1; CDR3 DNA: TGCGCCAGCAGCCTTACGACCGCGGCGAACACTGAAGCTTTCTTT; CDR3 protein: CASSLTTAANTEAFF
D gene: TRBD1; V gene: TRBV14; clone size: few; J gene: TRBJ1-2; CDR3 DNA: TGTGCCAGCAGCCATGCCCTGACAGGGAGTGGCTACACCTTC; CDR3 protein: CASSHALTGSGYTF
D gene: TRBD1; V gene: TRBV9; clone size: few; J gene: TRBJ2-7; CDR3 DNA: TGTGCCAGCAGCGGAGGACAGGGGGCCTCCCACGAGCAGTACTTC; CDR3 protein: CASSGGQGASHEQYF
D gene: TRBD1; V gene: TRBV2; clone size: few; J gene: TRBJ1-2; CDR3 DNA: TGTGCCAGCAGGAGACCCGGACAGGGGAGAGGCTACACCTTC; CDR3 protein: CASRRPGQGRGYTF
D gene: TRBD1; V gene: TRBV27; clone size: .; J gene: TRBJ1-2; CDR3 DNA: TGTGCCAGCAGTCCAACAGGGGCTCACGGCTACACCTTC; CDR3 protein: CASSPTGAHGYTF
D gene: TRBD1; V gene: TRBV28; clone size: .; J gene: TRBJ2-7; CDR3 DNA: TGTGCCAGCACCAGGACAGGGGGTATCAGCGAGCAGTACTTC; CDR3 protein: CASTRTGGISEQYF
D gene: .; V gene: TRBV30; clone size: .; J gene: TRBJ1-2; CDR3 DNA: TGTGCCTGGAGTGTATTCGGGGTTGGCTACACCTTC; CDR3 protein: CAWSVFGVGYTF
D gene: .; V gene: TRBV29-1; clone size: .; J gene: TRBJ1-2; CDR3 DNA: TGCAGCGCAGGGCCGGGAGACGGGGGCTATGGCTACACCTTC; CDR3 protein: CSAGPGDGGYGYTF
D gene: TRBD1; V gene: TRBV28; clone size: .; J gene: TRBJ2-7; CDR3 DNA: TGTGCCAGCACCCTGCAGGGGGCCTACGAGCAGTACTTC; CDR3 protein: CASTLQGAYEQYF
D gene: .; V gene: TRBV28; clone size: few; J gene: TRBJ2-2; CDR3 DNA: TGTGCCAGCAGTTATCGGGTCGGGGAGCTGTTTTTT; CDR3 protein: CASSYRVGELFF
D gene: TRBD2; V gene: TRBV4-2; clone size: few; J gene: TRBJ2-5; CDR3 DNA: TGTGCCAGCAGCCAAGGACTAGCGGGCCCCCAAGAGACCCAGTACTTC; CDR3 protein: CASSQGLAGPQETQYF
D gene: .; V gene: TRBV29-1; clone size: few; J gene: TRBJ2-7; CDR3 DNA: TGCAGCGTTTCCAAGCGGATACACTCCTACGAGCAGTACTTC; CDR3 protein: CSVSKRIHSYEQYF
D gene: .; V gene: TRBV14; clone size: few; J gene: TRBJ2-3; CDR3 DNA: TGTGCCAGCAGCAGAGACCCAGTTGGGCCCGGCACAGATACGCAGTATTTT; CDR3 protein: CASSRDPVGPGTDTQYF
D gene: TRBD1; V gene: TRBV6-6; clone size: .; J gene: TRBJ1-1; CDR3 DNA: TGTGCCAGCAGCAGGGACAGGGGAGCTTTCTTT; CDR3 protein: CASSRDRGAFF
D gene: .; V gene: TRBV30; clone size: .; J gene: TRBJ2-1; CDR3 DNA: TGTGCCTGGAGTAAAGCTTCTCACTACAATGAGCAGTTCTTC; CDR3 protein: CAWSKASHYNEQFF
D gene: TRBD1; V gene: TRBV2; clone size: .; J gene: TRBJ1-5; CDR3 DNA: TGTGCCAGCAGTGACGGACAGGGCTTGAGTCAGCCCCAGCATTTT; CDR3 protein: CASSDGQGLSQPQHF
D gene: TRBD2; V gene: TRBV18; clone size: few; J gene: TRBJ2-7; CDR3 DNA: TGTGCCAGCTCACCGCTGGCTAGCGGAACTTACGAGCAGTACTTC; CDR3 protein: CASSPLASGTYEQYF
D gene: .; V gene: TRBV7-2; clone size: few; J gene: TRBJ2-7; CDR3 DNA: TGTGCCAGCAGCTTAAACAGGGTGAGGTCTGAGCAGTACTTC; CDR3 protein: CASSLNRVRSEQYF
D gene: .; V gene: TRBV28; clone size: .; J gene: TRBJ2-1; CDR3 DNA: TGTGCCAGCAGTTTACTGTACAATGAGCAGTTCTTC; CDR3 protein: CASSLLYNEQFF
D gene: .; V gene: TRBV5-4; clone size: .; J gene: TRBJ1-3; CDR3 DNA: TGTGCCAGCAGTGTCCCAGGAAACACCATATATTTT; CDR3 protein: CASSVPGNTIYF
D gene: TRBD1; V gene: TRBV18; clone size: few; J gene: TRBJ2-7; CDR3 DNA: TGTGCCAGCTCACTCGCTCTGCCGGGACAGGGGGGTTCCGAGCAGTACTTC; CDR3 protein: CASSLALPGQGGSEQYF
D gene: .; V gene: TRBV29-1; clone size: few; J gene: TRBJ2-3; CDR3 DNA: TGCAGCGTTGGGACTCCACCAGATACGCAGTATTTT; CDR3 protein: CSVGTPPDTQYF
D gene: TRBD1; V gene: TRBV2; clone size: .; J gene: TRBJ2-7; CDR3 DNA: TGTGCCAGCAACCGTGGGACAGGGGATACCTACGAGCAGTACTTC; CDR3 protein: CASNRGTGDTYEQYF
D gene: TRBD1; V gene: TRBV30; clone size: .; J gene: TRBJ1-4; CDR3 DNA: TGTGCCTGGAGTCCAGGGACAGGCCTTAATGAAAAACTGTTTTTT; CDR3 protein: CAWSPGTGLNEKLFF
D gene: .; V gene: TRBV5-1; clone size: .; J gene: TRBJ1-2; CDR3 DNA: TGCGCCAGCAGCTTGTCAACCGGGTTGGCAGACTATGGCTACACCTTC; CDR3 protein: CASSLSTGLADYGYTF